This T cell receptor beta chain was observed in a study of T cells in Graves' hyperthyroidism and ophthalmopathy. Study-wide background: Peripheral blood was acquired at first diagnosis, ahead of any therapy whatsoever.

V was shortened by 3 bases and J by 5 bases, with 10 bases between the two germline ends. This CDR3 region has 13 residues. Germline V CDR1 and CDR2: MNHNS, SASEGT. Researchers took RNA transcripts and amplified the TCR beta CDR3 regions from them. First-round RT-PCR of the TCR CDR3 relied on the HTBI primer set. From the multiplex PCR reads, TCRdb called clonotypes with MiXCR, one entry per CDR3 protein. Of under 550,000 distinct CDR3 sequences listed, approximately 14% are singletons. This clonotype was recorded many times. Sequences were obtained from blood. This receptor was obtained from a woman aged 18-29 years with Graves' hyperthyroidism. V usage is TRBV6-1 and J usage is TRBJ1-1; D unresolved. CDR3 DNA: TGTGCCAGCAGTGATGTGGGATGGACTGAAGCTTTCTTT. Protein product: CASSDVGWTEAFF.